This passage covers 2 T cell receptor beta chains from one sample sequenced in a study of T cells in Graves' hyperthyroidism and ophthalmopathy. It was RNA transcripts that yielded the amplified TCR beta CDR3 regions. Initially, a first-round RT-PCR of the TCR CDR3 employed the HTBI primer set. A single record per CDR3 protein comes from TCRdb applying MiXCR to the multiplex PCR reads. The table lists approximately 100,000 distinct CDR3 sequences, roughly 40% of them singletons. Sequenced material: peripheral blood or thyroid tissue (not recorded which). The source is a woman aged 25 to 39 with Graves' hyperthyroidism.

This clonotype was counted many times. The gene calls are TRBV9 and TRBJ2-5; D is perhaps TRBD2 (5 bases). The CDR3 contains 15 residues. Per the germline V gene, CDR1 is SGDLS and CDR2 is YYNGEE. Trimming took 0 bases from V and 3 from J, leaving 12 bases between them. The CDR3 sequence: CASSVAGWAEETQYF. For the CDR3, the DNA is TGTGCCAGCAGCGTAGCGGGATGGGCGGAAGAGACCCAGTACTTC.

At least ten counts were recorded for this clonotype. The V gene is TRBV28, the J gene TRBJ1-1; TRBD1 might be the D (6 bases). The germline V gene has CDR1 MDHEN and CDR2 SYDVKM. The V and J ends lost 6 bases and 11 bases respectively, with 19 bases between them. CDR3 length: 13 residues. CDR3 DNA sequence: TGTGCCAGCAGGACCTCGGGACAACTAAATGCTTTCTTT. Amino acid sequence: CASRTSGQLNAFF.